This T cell receptor (beta chain) originates from a study of metastatic and nonmetastatic thyroid tumors. None of the patients had undergone any treatment ahead of thyroid surgery. As concerns this clone: At one of its ends the junction is not consistent with the germline gene, which may arise from a read error.

This CDR3 has 14 amino acids. With MiXCR, TCRdb reprocessed the PCR reads. This sample has roughly 58,000 clones, with approximately 4.1% found just once. The rearrangement uses TRBV12-3 or TRBV12-4 and TRBJ2-3, with D uncertain. What was sequenced was blood. The receptor comes from a female donor with papillary thyroid cancer or a benign thyroid nodule (not recorded which). Some clones in this sample may be carry-over from other donors' samples. The CDR3 spells CASSLRAHTDKQYF. The CDR3 nucleotides are TGTGCCAGCAGTCTCCGGGCCCACACAGATAAGCAGTATTTT.